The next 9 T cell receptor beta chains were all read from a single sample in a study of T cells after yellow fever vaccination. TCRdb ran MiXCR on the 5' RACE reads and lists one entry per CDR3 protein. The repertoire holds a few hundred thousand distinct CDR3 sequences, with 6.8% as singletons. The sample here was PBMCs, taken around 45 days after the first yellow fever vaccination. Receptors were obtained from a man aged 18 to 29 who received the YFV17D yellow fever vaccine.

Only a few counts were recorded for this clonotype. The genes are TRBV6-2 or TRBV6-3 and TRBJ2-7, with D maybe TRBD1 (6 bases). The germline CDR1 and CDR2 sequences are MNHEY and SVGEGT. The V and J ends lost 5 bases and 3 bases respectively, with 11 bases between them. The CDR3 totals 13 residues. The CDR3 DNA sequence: TGTGCCAGCAGTCCCCGACAGGTCTACGAGCAGTACGTC. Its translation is CASSPRQVYEQYV.

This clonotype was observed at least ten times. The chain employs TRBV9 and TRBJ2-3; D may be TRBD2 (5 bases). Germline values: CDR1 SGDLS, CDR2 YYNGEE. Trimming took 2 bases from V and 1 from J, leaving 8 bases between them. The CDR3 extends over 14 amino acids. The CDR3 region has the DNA TGTGCCAGCAGCGTTGACGGGGGCACAGATACGCAGTATTTT. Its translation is CASSVDGGTDTQYF.

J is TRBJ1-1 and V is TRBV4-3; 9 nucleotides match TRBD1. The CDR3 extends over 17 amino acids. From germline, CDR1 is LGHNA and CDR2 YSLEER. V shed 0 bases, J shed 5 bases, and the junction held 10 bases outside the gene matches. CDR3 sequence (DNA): TGCGCCAGCAGCCAAGATAGCACAGGGGGCCGTGGAACTGAAGCTTTCTTT. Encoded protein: CASSQDSTGGRGTEAFF.

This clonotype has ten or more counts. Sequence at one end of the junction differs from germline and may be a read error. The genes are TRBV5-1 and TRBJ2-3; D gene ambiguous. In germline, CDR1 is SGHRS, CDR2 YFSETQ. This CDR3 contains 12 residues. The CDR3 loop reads CASSLNTDTQYF. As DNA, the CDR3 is TGTGCCAGCAGCTTAAACACAGATACGCAGTATTTT.

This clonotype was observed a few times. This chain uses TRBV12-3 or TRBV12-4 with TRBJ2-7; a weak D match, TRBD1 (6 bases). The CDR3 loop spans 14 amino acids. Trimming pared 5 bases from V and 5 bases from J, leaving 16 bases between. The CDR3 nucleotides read TGTGCCAGCAGTCCAGCCGACAGGCCAGACGAGCAGTACGTC. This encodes CASSPADRPDEQYV.

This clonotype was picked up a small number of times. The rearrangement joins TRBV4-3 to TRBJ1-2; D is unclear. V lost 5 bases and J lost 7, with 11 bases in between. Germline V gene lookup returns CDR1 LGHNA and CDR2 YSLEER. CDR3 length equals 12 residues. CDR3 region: CASSYQSGGYTF. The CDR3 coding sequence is TGCGCCAGCAGCTACCAGTCGGGTGGCTACACCTTC.

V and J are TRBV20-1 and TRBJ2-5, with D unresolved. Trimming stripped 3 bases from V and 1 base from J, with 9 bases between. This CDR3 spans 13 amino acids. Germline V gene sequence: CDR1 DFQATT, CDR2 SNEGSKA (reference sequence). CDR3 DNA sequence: TGCAGTGCTAGGAGTGTTATCCAAGAGACCCAGTACTTC. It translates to CSARSVIQETQYF.

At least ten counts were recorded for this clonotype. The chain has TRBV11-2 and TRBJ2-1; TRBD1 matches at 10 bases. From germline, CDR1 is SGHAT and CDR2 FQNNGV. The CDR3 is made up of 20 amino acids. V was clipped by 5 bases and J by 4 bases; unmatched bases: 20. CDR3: CASSLLGGQGMLVGYNEQFF. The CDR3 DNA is TGTGCCAGCAGCCTATTAGGGGGACAGGGGATGTTGGTTGGGTACAATGAGCAGTTCTTC.

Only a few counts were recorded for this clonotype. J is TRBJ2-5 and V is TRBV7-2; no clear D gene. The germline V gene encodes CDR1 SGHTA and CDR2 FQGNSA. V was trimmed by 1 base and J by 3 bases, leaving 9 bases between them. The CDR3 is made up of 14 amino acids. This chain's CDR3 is CASSLGYRKETQYF. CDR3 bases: TGTGCCAGCAGCTTAGGCTACAGAAAAGAGACCCAGTACTTC.